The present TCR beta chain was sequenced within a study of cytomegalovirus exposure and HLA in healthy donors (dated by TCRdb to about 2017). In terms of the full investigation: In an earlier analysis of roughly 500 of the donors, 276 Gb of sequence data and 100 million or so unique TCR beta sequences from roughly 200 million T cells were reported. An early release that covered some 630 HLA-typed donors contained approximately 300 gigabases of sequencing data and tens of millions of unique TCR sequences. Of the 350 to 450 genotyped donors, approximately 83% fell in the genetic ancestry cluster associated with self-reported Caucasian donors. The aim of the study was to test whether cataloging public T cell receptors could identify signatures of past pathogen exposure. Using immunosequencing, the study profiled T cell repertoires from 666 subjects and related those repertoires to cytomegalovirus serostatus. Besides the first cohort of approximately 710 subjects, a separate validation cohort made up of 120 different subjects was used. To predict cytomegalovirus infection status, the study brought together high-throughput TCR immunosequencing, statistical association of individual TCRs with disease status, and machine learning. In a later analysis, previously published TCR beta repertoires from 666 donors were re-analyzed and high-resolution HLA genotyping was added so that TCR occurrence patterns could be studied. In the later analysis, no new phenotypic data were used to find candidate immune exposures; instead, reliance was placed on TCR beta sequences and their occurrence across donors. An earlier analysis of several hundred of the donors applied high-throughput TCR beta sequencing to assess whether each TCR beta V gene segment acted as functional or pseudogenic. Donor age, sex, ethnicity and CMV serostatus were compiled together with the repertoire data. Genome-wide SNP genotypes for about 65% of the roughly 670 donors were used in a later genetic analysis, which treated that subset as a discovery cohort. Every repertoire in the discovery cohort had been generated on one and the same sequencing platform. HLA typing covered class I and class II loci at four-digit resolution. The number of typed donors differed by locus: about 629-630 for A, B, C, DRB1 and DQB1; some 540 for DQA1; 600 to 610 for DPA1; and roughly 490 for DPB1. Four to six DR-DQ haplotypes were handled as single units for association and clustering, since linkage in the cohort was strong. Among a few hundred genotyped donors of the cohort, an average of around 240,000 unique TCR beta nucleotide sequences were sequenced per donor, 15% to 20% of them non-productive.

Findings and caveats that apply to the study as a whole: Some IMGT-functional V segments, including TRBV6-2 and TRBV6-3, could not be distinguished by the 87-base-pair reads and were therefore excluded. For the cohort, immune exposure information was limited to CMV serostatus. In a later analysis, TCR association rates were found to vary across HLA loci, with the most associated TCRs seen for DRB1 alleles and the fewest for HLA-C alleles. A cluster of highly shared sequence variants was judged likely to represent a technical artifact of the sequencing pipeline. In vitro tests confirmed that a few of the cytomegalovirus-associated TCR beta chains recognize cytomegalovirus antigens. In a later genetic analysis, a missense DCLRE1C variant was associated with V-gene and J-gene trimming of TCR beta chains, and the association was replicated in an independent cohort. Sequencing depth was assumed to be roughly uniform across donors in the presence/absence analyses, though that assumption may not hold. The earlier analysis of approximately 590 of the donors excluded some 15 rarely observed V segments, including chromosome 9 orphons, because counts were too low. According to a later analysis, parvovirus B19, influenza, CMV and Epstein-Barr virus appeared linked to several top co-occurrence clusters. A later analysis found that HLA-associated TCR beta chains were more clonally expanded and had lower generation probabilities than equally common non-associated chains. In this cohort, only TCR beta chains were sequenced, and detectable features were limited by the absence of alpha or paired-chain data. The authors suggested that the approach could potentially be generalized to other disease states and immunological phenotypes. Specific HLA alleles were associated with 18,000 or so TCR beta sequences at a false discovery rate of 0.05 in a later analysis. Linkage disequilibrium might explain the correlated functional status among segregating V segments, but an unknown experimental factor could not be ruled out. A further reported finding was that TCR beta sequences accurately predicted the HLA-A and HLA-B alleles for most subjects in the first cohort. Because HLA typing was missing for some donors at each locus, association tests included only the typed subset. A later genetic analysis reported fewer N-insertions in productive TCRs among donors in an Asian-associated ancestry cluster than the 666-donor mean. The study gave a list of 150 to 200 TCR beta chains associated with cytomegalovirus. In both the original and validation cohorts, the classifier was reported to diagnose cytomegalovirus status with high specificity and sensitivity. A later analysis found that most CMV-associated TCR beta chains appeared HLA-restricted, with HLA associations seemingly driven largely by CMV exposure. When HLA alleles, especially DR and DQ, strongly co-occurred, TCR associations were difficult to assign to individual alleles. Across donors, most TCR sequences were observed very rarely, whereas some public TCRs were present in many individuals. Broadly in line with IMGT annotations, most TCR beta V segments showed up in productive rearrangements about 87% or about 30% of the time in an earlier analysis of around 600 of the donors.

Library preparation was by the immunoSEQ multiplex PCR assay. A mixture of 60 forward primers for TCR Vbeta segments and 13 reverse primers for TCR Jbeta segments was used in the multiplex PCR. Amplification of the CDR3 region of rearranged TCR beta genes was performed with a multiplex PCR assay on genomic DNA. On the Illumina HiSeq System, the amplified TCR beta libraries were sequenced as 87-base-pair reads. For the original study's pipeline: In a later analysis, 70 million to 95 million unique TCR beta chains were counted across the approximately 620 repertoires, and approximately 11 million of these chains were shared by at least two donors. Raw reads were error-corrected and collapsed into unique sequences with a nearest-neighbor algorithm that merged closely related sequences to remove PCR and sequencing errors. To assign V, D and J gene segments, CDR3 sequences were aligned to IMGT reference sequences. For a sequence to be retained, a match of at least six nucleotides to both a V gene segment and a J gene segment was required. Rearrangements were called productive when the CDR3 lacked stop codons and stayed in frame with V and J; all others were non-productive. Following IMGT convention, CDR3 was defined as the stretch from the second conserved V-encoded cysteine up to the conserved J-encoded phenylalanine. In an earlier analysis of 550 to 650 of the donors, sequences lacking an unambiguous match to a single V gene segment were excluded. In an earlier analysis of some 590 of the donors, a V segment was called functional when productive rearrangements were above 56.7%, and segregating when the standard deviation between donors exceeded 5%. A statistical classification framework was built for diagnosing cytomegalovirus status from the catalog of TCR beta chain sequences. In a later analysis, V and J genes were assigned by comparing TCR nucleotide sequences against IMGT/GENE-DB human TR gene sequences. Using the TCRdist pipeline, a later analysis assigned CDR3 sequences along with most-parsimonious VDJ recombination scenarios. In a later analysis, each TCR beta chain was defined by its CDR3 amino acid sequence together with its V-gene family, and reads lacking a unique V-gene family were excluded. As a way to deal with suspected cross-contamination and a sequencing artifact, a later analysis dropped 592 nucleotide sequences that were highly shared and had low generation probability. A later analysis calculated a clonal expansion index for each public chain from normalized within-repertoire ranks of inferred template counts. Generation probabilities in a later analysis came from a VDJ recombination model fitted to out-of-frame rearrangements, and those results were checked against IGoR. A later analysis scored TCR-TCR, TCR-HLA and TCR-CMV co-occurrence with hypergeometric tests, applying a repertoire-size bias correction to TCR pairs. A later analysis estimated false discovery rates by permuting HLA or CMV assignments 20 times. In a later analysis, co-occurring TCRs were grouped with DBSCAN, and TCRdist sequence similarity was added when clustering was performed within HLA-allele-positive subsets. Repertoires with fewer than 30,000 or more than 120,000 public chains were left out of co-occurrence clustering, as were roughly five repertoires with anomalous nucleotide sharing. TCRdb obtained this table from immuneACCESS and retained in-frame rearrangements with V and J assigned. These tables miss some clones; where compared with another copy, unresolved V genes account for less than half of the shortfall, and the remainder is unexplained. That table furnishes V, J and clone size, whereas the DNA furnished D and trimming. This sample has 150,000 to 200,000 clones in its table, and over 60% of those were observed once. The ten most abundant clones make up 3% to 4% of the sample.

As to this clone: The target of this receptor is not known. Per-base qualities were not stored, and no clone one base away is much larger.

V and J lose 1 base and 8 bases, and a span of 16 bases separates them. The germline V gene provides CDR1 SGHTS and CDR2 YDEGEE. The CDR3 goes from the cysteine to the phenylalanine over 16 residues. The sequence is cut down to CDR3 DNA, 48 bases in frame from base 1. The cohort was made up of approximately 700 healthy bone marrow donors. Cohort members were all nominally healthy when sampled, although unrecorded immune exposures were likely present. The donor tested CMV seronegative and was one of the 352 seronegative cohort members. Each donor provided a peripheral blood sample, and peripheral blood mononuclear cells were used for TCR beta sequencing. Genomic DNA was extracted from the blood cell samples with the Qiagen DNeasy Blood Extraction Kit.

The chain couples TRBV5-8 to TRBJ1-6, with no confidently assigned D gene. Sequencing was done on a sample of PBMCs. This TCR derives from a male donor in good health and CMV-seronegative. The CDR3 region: CASSLHPSPTDSPLHF. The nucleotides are TGTGCCAGCAGCTTGCATCCATCGCCCACGGATTCACCCCTCCACTTT.